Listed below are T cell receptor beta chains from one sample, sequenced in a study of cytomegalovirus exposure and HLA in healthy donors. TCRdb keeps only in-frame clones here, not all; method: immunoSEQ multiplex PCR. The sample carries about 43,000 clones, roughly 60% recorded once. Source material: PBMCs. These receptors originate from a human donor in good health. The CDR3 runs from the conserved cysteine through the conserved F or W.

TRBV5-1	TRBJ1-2	CASSLKGTASGYGYTF
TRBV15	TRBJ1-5	CATSSGTAAQHF
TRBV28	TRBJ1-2	CASSRQFRDYGYTF
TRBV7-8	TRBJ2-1	CASSQGTVEQFF
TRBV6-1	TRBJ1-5	CASSEMWTGFSFSNQPQHF
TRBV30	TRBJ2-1	CAWSQGRNEQFF
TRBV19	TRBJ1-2	CGTESPSGGYTF
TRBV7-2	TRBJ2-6	CASSLSSGVGPGANVLTF
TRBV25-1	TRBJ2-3	CASSDFSGGAADTQYF
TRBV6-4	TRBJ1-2	CASSDSTAGWLVKTF
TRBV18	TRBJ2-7	CASSPASTGGSYEQYF
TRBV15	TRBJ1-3	CATSRDPGTGWNTIYF
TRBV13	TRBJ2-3	CASSPGLATSTDTQYF
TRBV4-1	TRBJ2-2	CASRDPGGANTGELFF
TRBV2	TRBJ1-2	CASMLQGTVDYTF
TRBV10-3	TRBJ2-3	CAISPLAIDTQYF
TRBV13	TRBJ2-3	CASSLLAGTDTQYF
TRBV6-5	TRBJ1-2	CASSQRQGHGYTF
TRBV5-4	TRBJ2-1	CASSPNAASSYNEQFF
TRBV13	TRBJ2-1	CASSSTSGGYNEQFF
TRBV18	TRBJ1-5	CASSPSTGDQPQHF
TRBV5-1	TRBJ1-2	CASSLGLLGDSGYTF
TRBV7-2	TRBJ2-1	CASSLATASANEQFF
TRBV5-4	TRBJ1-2	CASSSGTGPGYTF
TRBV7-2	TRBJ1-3	CASSTGAGNTIYF
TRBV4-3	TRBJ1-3	CASSQDAGRNTIYF
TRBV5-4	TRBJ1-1	CASSTPGQGLNTEAFF
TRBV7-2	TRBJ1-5	CASSLLSGNQPQHF
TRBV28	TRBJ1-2	CASSTPTGGVRNYGYTF
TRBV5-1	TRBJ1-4	CASSTGQVGEKLFF
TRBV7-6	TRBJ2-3	CASSLVAGGSDTQYF
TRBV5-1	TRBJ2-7	CASKGEYEQYF
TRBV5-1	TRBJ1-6	CASSLTGRYSPLHF
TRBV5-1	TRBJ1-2	CASSLGGYGYTF
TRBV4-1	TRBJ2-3	CASSQQAGGLVTQYF
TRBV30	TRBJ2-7	CAWSVPPTGNYEQYF
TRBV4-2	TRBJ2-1	CASSQDMQVRLSYNEQFF
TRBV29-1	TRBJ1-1	CSVTSGNTEAFF
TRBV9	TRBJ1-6	CASSASGSNSPLHF
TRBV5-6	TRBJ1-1	CASSYRGGNTEAFF